This is a list of T cell receptor beta chains from one sample in a study of blood T cell repertoires in COVID-19. TCRdb's table, derived via immunoSEQ multiplex PCR, lists solely in-frame clones and lacks some. The sample holds about 140,000 clones, about 84% seen once. The sequenced sample consisted of peripheral blood. These receptors were taken from an elderly woman in a cohort sampled during active or convalescent COVID-19. Both conserved end residues are part of each CDR3. The D gene is left open where the match is weak. Clone size is shown for a subset of rows, as once, few, many or a class of expanded clone.

D gene	clone size	V gene	J gene	CDR3 DNA	CDR3 protein
NA	NA	TRBV5-1	TRBJ1-1	TGCGCCAGCAGCTTATATACCGGTTCGAACACTGAAGCTTTCTTT	CASSLYTGSNTEAFF
TRBD1	NA	TRBV7-2	TRBJ1-1	TGTGCCAGCAGCTTAGGAGGGGGCTCGGTCACTGAAGCTTTCTTT	CASSLGGGSVTEAFF
NA	NA	TRBV6-5	TRBJ1-1	TGTGCCAGCAGTCCCCGGGGGAACACTGAAGCTTTCTTT	CASSPRGNTEAFF
TRBD1	NA	TRBV18	TRBJ1-2	TGTGCCAGCGACTTGACAGGGGGCGGCTACACCTTC	CASDLTGGGYTF
NA	few	TRBV18	TRBJ1-3	TGTGCCAGCTCACCCCGTCAAACAGCGGGGCACACCATATATTTT	CASSPRQTAGHTIYF
TRBD1	NA	TRBV5-6	TRBJ1-2	TGTGCCAGCAGCTTGGGGCAGGGGGGCTATGGCTACACCTTC	CASSLGQGGYGYTF
TRBD1	NA	TRBV15	TRBJ1-3	TGTGCCACCAGCAGAGATTATGGTGGCAGGGGGATCTCTGGAAACACCATATATTTT	CATSRDYGGRGISGNTIYF
NA	once	TRBV7-9	TRBJ2-1	TGTGCCAGCAGCTCTAGACGGGTCGCTACCTCCTACAATGAGCAGTTCTTC	CASSSRRVATSYNEQFF
TRBD1	NA	TRBV27	TRBJ1-4	TGTGCCAGCAGTAAATTGGGACAGTTTAATGAAAAACTGTTTTTT	CASSKLGQFNEKLFF
TRBD1	NA	TRBV3-1/TRBV3-2	TRBJ2-1	TGTGCCAGCAGCCAAGTTAGTTCAGGGGGCAAGGATGAGCAGTTCTTC	CASSQVSSGGKDEQFF
TRBD1	NA	TRBV5-1	TRBJ1-4	TGCGCCAGCAGCTCGACAGGGGGCTTGGTAACTAATGAAAAACTGTTTTTT	CASSSTGGLVTNEKLFF
TRBD2	NA	TRBV7-2	TRBJ2-3	TGTGCCAGCAGCTTAGTCATAACTAGCGTCGGAGATACGCAGTATTTT	CASSLVITSVGDTQYF
TRBD1	NA	TRBV4-3	TRBJ1-2	TGCGCCAGCAGCCAAGCCGCCCTTCAGGGGGCCTATGGCTACACCTTC	CASSQAALQGAYGYTF
NA	NA	TRBV30	TRBJ2-7	TGTGCCTGGAAGGAGGGCTCTCGGGACGAGCAGTACTTC	CAWKEGSRDEQYF
TRBD1	once	TRBV28	TRBJ1-2	TGTGCCAGCAGTTTATATGGGACAGGGGTTAACTATGGCTACACCTTC	CASSLYGTGVNYGYTF
TRBD2	NA	TRBV6-1	TRBJ2-1	TGTGCCAGCAGTGAAAGAATAGCGGGGAGGGATGAGCAGTTCTTC	CASSERIAGRDEQFF
NA	NA	TRBV12-3/TRBV12-4	TRBJ2-1	TGTGCCAGCAGTCGAGACAGGCTGCAGTTCTTC	CASSRDRLQFF
NA	NA	TRBV7-3	TRBJ1-6	TGTGCCAGCAGCCCGGGGGGTGCTAATTCACCCCTCCACTTT	CASSPGGANSPLHF
NA	once	TRBV7-2	TRBJ1-2	TGTGCCAGCCGTCCGGGGGGAAGCTATGGCTACACCTTC	CASRPGGSYGYTF
NA	few	TRBV25-1	TRBJ2-3	TGTGCCAGCAGTGAATGGGCAGGGGGCACAGATACGCAGTATTTT	CASSEWAGGTDTQYF
TRBD1	NA	TRBV11-3	TRBJ2-2	TGTGCCAGCAGCCCCGGGACAGGGGGCGGGGAGCTGTTTTTT	CASSPGTGGGELFF
NA	NA	TRBV29-1	TRBJ2-5	TGCAGCGCAAAGACAGGAGCCAGTGGGGAGACCCAGTACTTC	CSAKTGASGETQYF
TRBD2	NA	TRBV5-6	TRBJ2-1	TGTGCCAGCAGCTGGGGACTAGCGGCCTACAATGAGCAGTTCTTC	CASSWGLAAYNEQFF
NA	NA	TRBV19	TRBJ2-1	TGTGCCAGTTCCGGACGGGGGGCCCCCCTCAATGAGCAGTTCTTC	CASSGRGAPLNEQFF
TRBD2	NA	TRBV5-1	TRBJ2-3	TGCGCCAGCAGCTGGCCGGGACTAGCGGGGGTCGATACGCAGTATTTT	CASSWPGLAGVDTQYF
NA	NA	TRBV21-1	TRBJ1-3	TGTGCCAGCAGCATGGGGCGGCGAGCTGGAAACACCATATATTTT	CASSMGRRAGNTIYF
NA	NA	TRBV13	TRBJ1-1	TGTGCCAGCAGCTTAATGGCAGATGAAGCTTTCTTT	CASSLMADEAFF
NA	NA	TRBV5-1	TRBJ2-7	TGCGCCAGCAGCTTCGAACTTACCACCGACGAGCAGTACTTC	CASSFELTTDEQYF
NA	NA	TRBV4-1	TRBJ1-1	TGCGCCAGCAGTATACTGCCCGTGCCCATGAACACTGAAGCTTTCTTT	CASSILPVPMNTEAFF
TRBD2	NA	TRBV9	TRBJ2-5	TGTGCCAGCAGCGTAGGACCGGCGGGAGGGGAGACCCAGTACTTC	CASSVGPAGGETQYF
TRBD2	NA	TRBV30	TRBJ2-1	TGTGCCTGGAAACTAGCGGGGGGGCGTGGTGAGCAGTTCTTC	CAWKLAGGRGEQFF
NA	NA	TRBV3-1/TRBV3-2	TRBJ1-2	TGTGCCAGCAGCTACAGGGAGGGCGGCTATGGCTACACCTTC	CASSYREGGYGYTF
TRBD2	once	TRBV11-1	TRBJ2-3	TGTGCCAGCAGTTATACTAGCGGGCGAGATACGCAGTATTTT	CASSYTSGRDTQYF
TRBD1	NA	TRBV4-1	TRBJ2-1	TGCGCCAGCAGCCAAGTTGGGGACAGGTCGATCAATGAGCAGTTCTTC	CASSQVGDRSINEQFF
NA	NA	TRBV25-1	TRBJ1-2	TGTGCCAGTAAGCAGGGTAACAACTATGGCTACACCTTC	CASKQGNNYGYTF
NA	once	TRBV15	TRBJ1-2	TGTGCCACCAGCAGGGACAGCTATGGCTACACCTTC	CATSRDSYGYTF
NA	NA	TRBV19	TRBJ1-1	TGTGCCAGTAGTATCTATAGGCAGGGGCCGATGAACACTGAAGCTTTCTTT	CASSIYRQGPMNTEAFF
TRBD1	NA	TRBV4-1	TRBJ1-3	TGCGCCAGCAGCCAAGGTCCCTCCGGGACAGGGTGGAACACCATATATTTT	CASSQGPSGTGWNTIYF
NA	NA	TRBV2	TRBJ2-5	TGTGCCAGCAGTGACCGCGGTGGTGAGACCCAGTACTTC	CASSDRGGETQYF
TRBD1	NA	TRBV9	TRBJ2-1	TGTGCCAGCAGCGTAGGGGGACAGGGAGCGTACAATGAGCAGTTCTTC	CASSVGGQGAYNEQFF